These 3 T cell receptor beta chains were all obtained from the same sample, sequenced in a study of control samples from healthy donors and cancer patients. The data were produced by immunoSEQ multiplex PCR, yet TCRdb's version contains in-frame clones alone and is incomplete. The sample records tens of thousands of clones, approximately 90% being singletons. Sequencing input: blood. Receptors were obtained from a woman aged 65 to 85 in good health.

This clone was seen a handful of times. Written as DNA, the CDR3 is TGTGCCAGTAGTACGACAGCGAACACCGGGGAGCTGTTTTTT. It specifies CASSTTANTGELFF. The gene calls are TRBV19 and TRBJ2-2, with D possibly being TRBD1 (5 bases). From germline, CDR1 is LNHDA and CDR2 SQIVND (reference sequence). The CDR3 runs 14 residues. Trimming took off 4 bases at V and 0 bases at J, with 6 bases between the two ends.

V is TRBV6-2 or TRBV6-3 and J is TRBJ2-1, with D maybe TRBD1 (5 bases). The CDR3 runs to 14 residues. V lost 2 bases, J lost 6 bases, and 11 bases lay in between. The V gene's germline CDR1 is MNHEY and CDR2 SVGEGT. The CDR3 sequence: CASSYGAGGNEQFF. Written as DNA, the CDR3 is TGTGCCAGCAGTTACGGGGCAGGCGGCAATGAGCAGTTCTTC.

J is TRBJ1-2 and V is TRBV6-5, with 7 bases that match TRBD1. V was clipped by 7 bases and J by 4 bases; unmatched bases: 6. Germline V CDR1 and CDR2: MNHEY, SVGAGI. The CDR3 covers 13 residues. DNA for the CDR3: TGTGCCAGCACCCCGGGACAGTTCTATGGCTACACCTTC. It translates to CASTPGQFYGYTF.